The text below deals with one T cell receptor beta chain. These data come from a study of blood T cell repertoires in COVID-19. Germline V CDR1 and CDR2: MNHEY, SVGAGI. The V and J ends lost 11 bases and 5 bases, in that order; junction bases with no gene match: 15. This CDR3 is built from 14 residues. Authors' analysis steps: Amplification of reference gene primers provided the estimated nucleated cell counts. TCRdb's table, derived via immunoSEQ multiplex PCR, lists solely in-frame clones and lacks some. For V, J and clone size, that table is used; D and trimming come from the DNA. Among roughly 17,000 clones listed, roughly three quarters were seen once.

The receptor was isolated from a man aged 60-69 years with active or convalescent COVID-19. This chain joins TRBV6-5 and TRBJ2-7; TRBD1 matches 7 bases. Material: peripheral blood. The CDR3 loop reads CASDREGGVDEQYF. The CDR3 bases are TGTGCCTCTGATAGAGAAGGGGGCGTGGACGAGCAGTACTTC.